Following are 20 T cell receptor beta chains from one sample sequenced in a study of blood T cell repertoires in COVID-19. The data were produced by immunoSEQ multiplex PCR, yet TCRdb's version contains in-frame clones alone and is incomplete. The sample lists about 330,000 clones; about 82% were seen once. The sequencing sample was made of peripheral blood. The receptors derive from a woman aged 50 to 60 with acute or convalescent COVID-19.

The rearrangement links TRBV6-2 or TRBV6-3 to TRBJ1-1; TRBD1 matches 7 bases. The CDR3 contains 12 residues. Per germline, CDR1 MNHEY and CDR2 SVGEGT. Trimming at V came to 0 bases and at J to 8 bases, leaving 0 bases not matched to a gene. The chain's CDR3 is CASSYSTGEAFF. The CDR3 DNA follows: TGTGCCAGCAGTTACTCGACAGGGGAAGCTTTCTTT.

This chain uses TRBV5-1 with TRBJ1-2, with a tentative D call TRBD1 (6 bases). Per the germline V gene, CDR1 is SGHRS and CDR2 is YFSETQ. V lost 0 bases, J lost 5 bases, and 8 bases lay in between. The length of the CDR3 is 13 residues. The CDR3 bases are TGCGCCAGCAGCTTGGTTAGGGGGTATGGCTACACCTTC. It codes for CASSLVRGYGYTF.

This chain uses TRBV28 with TRBJ2-1, with D tentatively TRBD2 (5 bases). With 3 bases removed from V and 5 bases from J, the gap between germline ends came to 11 bases. The CDR3 extends over 14 amino acids. The germline CDR1 and CDR2 sequences are MDHEN and SYDVKM. CDR3 amino acids: CASSLAGVDNEQFF. The CDR3 DNA follows: TGTGCCAGCAGTTTGGCGGGCGTAGACAATGAGCAGTTCTTC.

The chain employs TRBV5-1 and TRBJ1-2; TRBD1 matches at 9 bases. The germline CDR1 and CDR2 sequences are SGHRS and YFSETQ. Trimming removed 0 bases from V and 8 bases from J; junction bases left unmatched: 8. This CDR3 contains 15 residues. The DNA for the CDR3 is TGCGCCAGCAGCTTGGATCCGGGACAGGGTAACGGCTACACCTTC. It specifies CASSLDPGQGNGYTF.

This clone appeared a single time. The rearrangement links TRBV18 to TRBJ2-7, with D possibly TRBD2 on 6 matching bases. The CDR3 length is 15 residues. CDR1 is KGHSH, CDR2 LQKENI, per germline. The V and J ends lost 1 base and 6 bases respectively, with 16 bases between them. The CDR3 sequence: CASSPLGQGGVEQYF. CDR3 bases: TGTGCCAGCTCACCACTAGGCCAGGGAGGTGTCGAGCAGTACTTC.

The genes are TRBV5-1 and TRBJ1-2, with D unclear. The CDR3 consists of 15 residues. V lost 0 bases to trimming and J lost 8 bases, with 17 bases between them. The V gene's germline CDR1 is SGHRS and CDR2 YFSETQ. The CDR3 is CASSLEAWGEGGYTF. The CDR3 coding sequence is TGCGCCAGCAGCTTGGAAGCCTGGGGAGAAGGGGGCTACACCTTC.

The chain employs TRBV25-1 and TRBJ1-1, with D perhaps TRBD1 (5 bases). CDR1 and CDR2 (germline): MGHDK, SYGVNS. The CDR3 covers 14 residues. With 5 bases removed from V and 2 bases from J, the gap between germline ends came to 12 bases. Here the CDR3 reads CASSRGTLNTEAFF. The CDR3 region has the DNA TGTGCCAGCAGTCGCGGGACCTTAAACACTGAAGCTTTCTTT.

This chain uses TRBV6-5 with TRBJ1-1; no clear D. V dropped 1 base and J dropped 3 bases, with 15 bases sitting between them. This CDR3 region has 16 residues. Germline lookup yields CDR1 MNHEY and CDR2 SVGAGI. The CDR3, as DNA: TGTGCCAGCAGTTACTTTAGAGCCCGCGGTGACACTGAAGCTTTCTTT. This gives the protein CASSYFRARGDTEAFF.

The chain uses TRBV6-6 and TRBJ2-3; the D gene is possibly TRBD1 (6 bases). Per the germline V gene, CDR1 is MNHNY and CDR2 is SVGAGI (reference sequence). V was trimmed by 6 bases and J by 5 bases, leaving 21 bases between them. The CDR3 is made up of 16 amino acids. CDR3 nucleotides: TGTGCCAGCAGCACCCTTCCCGGGACAACGAAAGATACGCAGTATTTT. Translated: CASSTLPGTTKDTQYF.

The CDR3: CASSSRGLRADTQYF. The DNA of the CDR3 is TGTGCCAGCAGTTCCAGGGGGCTTAGGGCAGATACGCAGTATTTT. This chain joins TRBV6-5 and TRBJ2-3; 8 bases map to TRBD1. With V trimmed by 4 bases and J by 4 bases, 7 bases remained unmatched. Germline lookup yields CDR1 MNHEY and CDR2 SVGAGI. CDR3 length: 15 amino acids.

The chain links TRBV20-1 to TRBJ2-3; no firm D call. The germline CDR1 and CDR2 sequences are DFQATT and SNEGSKA (reference sequence). The CDR3 has 11 residues. Trimming cost V 3 bases and J 5 bases, with 6 bases left between them. CDR3 sequence (DNA): TGCAGTGCTAGCAGACTAGATACGCAGTATTTT. Protein sequence: CSASRLDTQYF.

V and J are TRBV6-1 and TRBJ2-3, with D maybe TRBD1 (5 bases). The germline V gene encodes CDR1 MNHNS and CDR2 SASEGT. CDR3 size: 14 residues. Trimming shortened V by 2 bases and J by 2 bases, and 8 bases separated the two germline ends. The chain's CDR3 is CASSEPQDTDTQYF. CDR3 DNA: TGTGCCAGCAGTGAACCACAGGACACAGATACGCAGTATTTT.

The rearrangement uses TRBV28 and TRBJ1-3; TRBD1 matches 7 bases. Unmatched junction bases numbered 7, after V lost 2 bases and J lost 0 bases. CDR3 size: 17 residues. Germline loops: CDR1 MDHEN, CDR2 SYDVKM. CDR3 in DNA: TGTGCCAGCAGTTTACTTTCCACAGGGGACTCTGGAAACACCATATATTTT. Translated: CASSLLSTGDSGNTIYF.

The rearrangement links TRBV6-5 to TRBJ1-4; D gene uncertain. V shed 10 bases and J shed 8 bases, with 14 bases lying between them. CDR1 and CDR2 (germline): MNHEY, SVGAGI. This CDR3 is built from 12 residues. CDR3 loop: CATRRTGEKLFF. The CDR3 nucleotides are TGTGCCACGAGGAGGACCGGAGAAAAACTGTTTTTT.

The chain joins TRBV6-1 to TRBJ2-5; D gene uncertain. The V end lost 2 bases, the J end lost 1 base, and 5 bases lay between the germline ends. Per the germline V gene, CDR1 is MNHNS and CDR2 is SASEGT. This CDR3 region has 13 residues. CDR3 DNA sequence: TGTGCCAGCAGTGAATTCCGCCAAGAGACCCAGTACTTC. It is translated as CASSEFRQETQYF.

The V call is TRBV29-1, the J call TRBJ2-1; 8 bases match TRBD1. The CDR3 totals 13 residues. The J segment lost 7 bases and the V segment lost 7 bases, leaving 9 bases of the junction unmatched. The V gene's germline CDR1 is SQVTM and CDR2 ANQGSEA. The CDR3 reads CSEVDRVRNEQFF. The DNA of the CDR3 is TGCAGCGAAGTGGACAGGGTGAGGAATGAGCAGTTCTTC.

This chain joins TRBV7-2 and TRBJ2-7, with D uncertain. CDR1 and CDR2 (germline): SGHTA, FQGNSA. The V and J ends lost 3 bases and 5 bases respectively, with 11 bases between them. The CDR3 runs to 13 residues. CDR3 protein: CASSFYMENEQYF. In DNA, the CDR3 is TGTGCCAGCAGCTTTTATATGGAGAACGAGCAGTACTTC.

This clone occurred a few times. The chain combines TRBV4-1 with TRBJ2-7, with 7 bases fitting TRBD2. This CDR3 contains 17 residues. V lost 4 bases and J lost 4; bases outside the gene matches: 16. Per germline, CDR1 MGHRA and CDR2 YSYEKL. CDR3 nucleotide sequence: TGCGCCAGCAGCCGGTCATGGCGGGCCGGGGAGGGTTACGAGCAGTACTTC. It is translated as CASSRSWRAGEGYEQYF.

The chain employs TRBV14 and TRBJ1-1, with D perhaps TRBD1 (6 bases). Trimming cost V 3 bases and J 1 base, with 18 bases left between them. This CDR3 is 17 amino acids long. Germline assignment: CDR1 SGHDN and CDR2 FVKESK. Here the CDR3 reads CASSQLTGLGQNTEAFF. The CDR3 bases are TGTGCCAGCAGCCAGCTCACAGGGTTGGGGCAGAACACTGAAGCTTTCTTT.

The gene calls are TRBV5-1 and TRBJ1-1; D is possibly TRBD1 (5 bases). CDR3 length equals 15 residues. In germline, CDR1 is SGHRS, CDR2 YFSETQ. Trimming removed 1 base from V and 1 base from J, with 11 bases in between. CDR3 DNA sequence: TGCGCCAGCAGCTTGATAACAGGTCGGAACACTGAAGCTTTCTTT. This sequence encodes CASSLITGRNTEAFF.